The clone carrying this T cell receptor (beta chain) was seen a single time. These data belong to a study of blood T cell repertoires in COVID-19. J gave up 4 bases and V 6 bases, and 7 bases lay outside the gene matches. Germline V gene data show CDR1 as MDHEN and CDR2 as SYDVKM. This CDR3 region has 15 residues. Authors' processing steps: How many nucleated cells were present was estimated from reference gene primer amplification. Libraries were prepared by immunoSEQ multiplex PCR; TCRdb keeps only in-frame clonotypes and omits some of them. V, J and clone size derive from that table, while D and trimming were established from the DNA sequence. The table shows 150,000 to 200,000 clones, with around 73% occurring only once. Participant reports of clinical history set cohort assignment.

This sequence originates from a woman in her forties or fifties who had recovered from COVID-19. This rearrangement joins TRBV28 to TRBJ2-7, with 12 bases that match TRBD2. Sample: PBMCs or T cells enriched from blood (not recorded which). The CDR3, as DNA: TGTGCCAGCAGGGCGGGACTAGCGGGCAGGTACGAGCAGTACTTC. This translates into CASRAGLAGRYEQYF.